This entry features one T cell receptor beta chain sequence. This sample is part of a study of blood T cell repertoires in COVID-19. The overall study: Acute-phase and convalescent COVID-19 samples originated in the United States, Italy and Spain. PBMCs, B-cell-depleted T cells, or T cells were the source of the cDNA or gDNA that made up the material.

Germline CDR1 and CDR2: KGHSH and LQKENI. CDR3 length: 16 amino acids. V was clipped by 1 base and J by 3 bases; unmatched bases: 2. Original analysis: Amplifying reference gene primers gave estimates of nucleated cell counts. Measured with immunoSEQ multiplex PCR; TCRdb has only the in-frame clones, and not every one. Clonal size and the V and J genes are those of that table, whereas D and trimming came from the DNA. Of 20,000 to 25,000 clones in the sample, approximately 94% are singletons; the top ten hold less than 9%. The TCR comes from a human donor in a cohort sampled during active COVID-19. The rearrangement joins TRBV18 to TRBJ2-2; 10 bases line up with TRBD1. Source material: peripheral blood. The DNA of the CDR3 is TGTGCCAGCTCACCACGACAGGGGGCGGACACCGGGGAGCTGTTTTTT. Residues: CASSPRQGADTGELFF.